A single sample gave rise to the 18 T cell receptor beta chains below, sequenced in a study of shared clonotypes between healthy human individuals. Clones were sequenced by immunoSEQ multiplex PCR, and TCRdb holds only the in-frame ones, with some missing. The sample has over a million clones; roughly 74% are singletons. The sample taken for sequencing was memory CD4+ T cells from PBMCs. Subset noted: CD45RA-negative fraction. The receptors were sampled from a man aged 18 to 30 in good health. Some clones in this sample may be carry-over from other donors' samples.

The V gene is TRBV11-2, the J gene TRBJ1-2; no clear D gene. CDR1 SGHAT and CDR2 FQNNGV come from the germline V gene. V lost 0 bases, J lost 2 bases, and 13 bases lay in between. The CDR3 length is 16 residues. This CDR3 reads CASSLDARAPNYGYTF. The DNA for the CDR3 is TGTGCCAGCAGCTTAGATGCAAGGGCACCCAACTATGGCTACACCTTC.

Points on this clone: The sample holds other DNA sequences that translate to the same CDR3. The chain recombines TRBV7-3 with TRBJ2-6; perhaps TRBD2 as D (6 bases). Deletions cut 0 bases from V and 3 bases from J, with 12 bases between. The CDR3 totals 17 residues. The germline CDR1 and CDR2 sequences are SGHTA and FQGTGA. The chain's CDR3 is CASSLTFGGDGANVLTF. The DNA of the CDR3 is TGTGCCAGCAGCTTAACCTTCGGAGGGGATGGGGCCAACGTCCTGACTTTC.

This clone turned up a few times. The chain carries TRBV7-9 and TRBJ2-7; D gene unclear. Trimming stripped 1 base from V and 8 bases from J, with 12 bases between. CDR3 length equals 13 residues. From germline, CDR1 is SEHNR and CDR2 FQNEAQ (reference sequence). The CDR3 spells CASSLDTLQKQYF. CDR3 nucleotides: TGTGCCAGCAGCTTAGATACACTTCAGAAGCAGTACTTC.

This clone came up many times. DNA of the CDR3: TGTGCCAGCAGGAGGAGCAATCAGCCCCAGCATTTT. It specifies CASRRSNQPQHF. The chain carries TRBV28 and TRBJ1-5; D is undetermined. V lost 6 bases and J lost 1, with 4 bases in between. Germline loops: CDR1 MDHEN, CDR2 SYDVKM. This CDR3 is 12 amino acids long.

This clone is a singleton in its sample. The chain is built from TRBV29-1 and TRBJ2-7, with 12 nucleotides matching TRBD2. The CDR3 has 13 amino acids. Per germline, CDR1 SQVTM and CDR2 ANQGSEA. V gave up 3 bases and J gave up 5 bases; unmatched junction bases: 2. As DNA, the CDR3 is TGCAGCGTTGAGACTAGCGGGAGAAACGAGCAGTACTTC. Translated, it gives CSVETSGRNEQYF.

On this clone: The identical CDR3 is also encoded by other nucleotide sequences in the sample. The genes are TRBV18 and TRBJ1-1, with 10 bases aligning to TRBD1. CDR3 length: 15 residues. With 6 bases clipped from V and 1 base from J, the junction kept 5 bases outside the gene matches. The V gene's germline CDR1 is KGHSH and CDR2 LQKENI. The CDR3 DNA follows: TGTGCCAGCTCCCCGGGACAGGGGACGAACACTGAAGCTTTCTTT. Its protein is CASSPGQGTNTEAFF.

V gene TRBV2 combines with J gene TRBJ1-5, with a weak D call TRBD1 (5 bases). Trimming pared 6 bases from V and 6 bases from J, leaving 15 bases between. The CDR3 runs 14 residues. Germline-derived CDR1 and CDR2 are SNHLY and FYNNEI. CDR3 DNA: TGTGCCAGCAGAAGTTGGGGGGATACTCAGCCCCAGCATTTT. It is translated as CASRSWGDTQPQHF.

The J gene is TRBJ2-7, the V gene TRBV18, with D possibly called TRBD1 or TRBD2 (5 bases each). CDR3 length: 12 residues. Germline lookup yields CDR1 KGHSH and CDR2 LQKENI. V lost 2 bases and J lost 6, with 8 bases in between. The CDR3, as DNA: TGTGCCAGCTCACCAGGGGGTCGCGAGCAGTACTTC. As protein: CASSPGGREQYF.

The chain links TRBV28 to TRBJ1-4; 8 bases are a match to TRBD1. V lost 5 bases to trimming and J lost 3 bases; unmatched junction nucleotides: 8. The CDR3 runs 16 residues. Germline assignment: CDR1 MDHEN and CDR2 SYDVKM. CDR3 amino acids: CASSPTDRGPNEKLFF. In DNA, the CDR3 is TGTGCCAGCAGTCCGACCGACAGGGGACCTAATGAAAAACTGTTTTTT. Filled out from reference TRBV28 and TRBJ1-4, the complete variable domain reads DVKVTQSSRYLVKRTGEKVFLECVQDMDHENMFWYRQDPGLGLRLIYFSYDVKMKEKGDIPEGYSVSREKKERFSLILESASTNQTSMYLCASSPTDRGPNEKLFFGSGTQLSVL.

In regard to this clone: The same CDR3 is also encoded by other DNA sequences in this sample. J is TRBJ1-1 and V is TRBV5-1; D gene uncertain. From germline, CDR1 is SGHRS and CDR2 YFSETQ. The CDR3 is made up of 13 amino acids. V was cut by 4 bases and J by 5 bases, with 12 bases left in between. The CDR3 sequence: CASSLQVGTEAFF. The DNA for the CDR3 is TGCGCCAGCAGCCTCCAGGTGGGAACTGAAGCTTTCTTT.

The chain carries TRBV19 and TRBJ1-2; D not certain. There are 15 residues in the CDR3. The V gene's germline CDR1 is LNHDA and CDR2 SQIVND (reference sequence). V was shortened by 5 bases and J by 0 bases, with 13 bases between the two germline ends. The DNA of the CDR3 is TGTGCCAGTAGTTTACGGACGGTAGCTAACTATGGCTACACCTTC. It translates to CASSLRTVANYGYTF.

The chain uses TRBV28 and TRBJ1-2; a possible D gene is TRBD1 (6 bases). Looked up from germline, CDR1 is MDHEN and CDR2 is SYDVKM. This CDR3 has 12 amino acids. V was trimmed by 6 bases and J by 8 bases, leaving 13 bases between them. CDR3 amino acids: CASRQGMGGYTF. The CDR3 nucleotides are TGTGCCAGCAGACAGGGAATGGGGGGCTACACCTTC.

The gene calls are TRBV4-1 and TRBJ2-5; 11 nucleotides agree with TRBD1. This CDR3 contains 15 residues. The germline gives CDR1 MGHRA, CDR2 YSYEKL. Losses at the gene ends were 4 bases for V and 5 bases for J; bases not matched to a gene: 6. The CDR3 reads CASSPTGTGGETQYF. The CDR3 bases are TGCGCCAGCAGCCCAACCGGGACAGGGGGTGAGACCCAGTACTTC.

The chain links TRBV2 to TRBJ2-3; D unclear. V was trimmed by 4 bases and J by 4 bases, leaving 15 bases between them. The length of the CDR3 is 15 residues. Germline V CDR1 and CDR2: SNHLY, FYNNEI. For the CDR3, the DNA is TGTGCCAGCAGTGGTAATAGCCTTTCCGCAGATACGCAGTATTTT. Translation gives CASSGNSLSADTQYF.

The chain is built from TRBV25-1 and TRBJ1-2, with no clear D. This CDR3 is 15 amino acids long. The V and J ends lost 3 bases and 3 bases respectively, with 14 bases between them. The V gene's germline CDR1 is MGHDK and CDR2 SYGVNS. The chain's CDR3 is CASSDGKGWDYGYTF. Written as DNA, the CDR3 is TGTGCCAGCAGTGATGGTAAAGGATGGGACTATGGCTACACCTTC.

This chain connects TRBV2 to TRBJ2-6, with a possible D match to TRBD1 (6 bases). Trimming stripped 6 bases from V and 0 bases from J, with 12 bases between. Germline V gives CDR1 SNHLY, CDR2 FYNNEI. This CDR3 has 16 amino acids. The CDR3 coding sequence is TGTGCCAGCAGCTTCGCAGGGGCCTCTGGGGCCAACGTCCTGACTTTC. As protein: CASSFAGASGANVLTF.

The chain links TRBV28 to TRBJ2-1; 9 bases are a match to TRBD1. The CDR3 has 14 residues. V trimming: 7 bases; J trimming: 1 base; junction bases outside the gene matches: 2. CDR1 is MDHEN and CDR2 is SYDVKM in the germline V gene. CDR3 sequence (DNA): TGTGCCAGCACACAGGGGGCTTCCTACAATGAGCAGTTCTTC. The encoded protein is CASTQGASYNEQFF.

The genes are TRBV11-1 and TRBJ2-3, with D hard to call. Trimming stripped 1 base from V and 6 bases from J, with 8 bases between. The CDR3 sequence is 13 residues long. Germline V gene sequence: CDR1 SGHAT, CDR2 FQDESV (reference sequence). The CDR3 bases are TGTGCCAGCAGCTTAGAGATCCGGGATACGCAGTATTTT. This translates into CASSLEIRDTQYF.